The present entry profiles one T cell receptor (beta chain) with its context. The data stem from a study of blood T cell repertoires in COVID-19. Study context: COVID-19 samples, acute and convalescent, were from the United States, Italy and Spain. PBMCs, B-cell-depleted T cells, or T cells provided the cDNA or gDNA that made up the material.

Original analysis: Amplification from reference gene primers served as the basis for estimated nucleated cell counts. The protocol was immunoSEQ multiplex PCR, while the TCRdb copy is restricted to in-frame clones and leaves out a portion. Clonal size and the V and J genes are those of that table, whereas D and trimming came from the DNA. Of over 100,000 clones listed, approximately 80% are singletons. The CDR3 has 15 residues. Germline V CDR1 and CDR2: SGHTA, FQGNSA. V gave up 4 bases and J gave up 8 bases, with 20 bases separating them. Sequencing input: peripheral blood. The sequence was collected from a woman aged 65 to 85 with acute or convalescent COVID-19. The chain has TRBV7-2 and TRBJ1-2, with D possibly being TRBD1 (6 bases). This CDR3 is CASSSSGGALGGYTF. As DNA, the CDR3 is TGTGCCAGCAGCTCCTCCGGGGGGGCCCTCGGAGGCTACACCTTC.